This T cell receptor (beta chain) emerged from a study of response to subunit inactivated influenza vaccine. Between the trimmed V and J ends, which lost 3 bases and 4 bases, there was a span of 9 bases. This CDR3 is 13 amino acids long. TCRdb analysed the RT-PCR reads with MiXCR anew, one entry per CDR3 protein. The sample yields roughly 620,000 distinct CDR3 sequences, approximately 10% seen once. This clonotype came up many times. These data also featured in a second study, about T cells expressing NK-cell markers. Per that paper: Generation of TCR beta cDNA was performed by 5'RACE template switching incorporating UMIs.

The source of this sequence is a man aged 45-65 years who received an inactivated influenza vaccine. V gene TRBV12-3 or TRBV12-4 combines with J gene TRBJ1-1; D is perhaps TRBD1 (6 bases). Sample: PBMCs from blood, taken on the day of vaccination. This CDR3 is CASSLRGSTEAFF. For the CDR3, the DNA is TGTGCCAGCAGTTTGAGGGGGAGCACTGAAGCTTTCTTT.